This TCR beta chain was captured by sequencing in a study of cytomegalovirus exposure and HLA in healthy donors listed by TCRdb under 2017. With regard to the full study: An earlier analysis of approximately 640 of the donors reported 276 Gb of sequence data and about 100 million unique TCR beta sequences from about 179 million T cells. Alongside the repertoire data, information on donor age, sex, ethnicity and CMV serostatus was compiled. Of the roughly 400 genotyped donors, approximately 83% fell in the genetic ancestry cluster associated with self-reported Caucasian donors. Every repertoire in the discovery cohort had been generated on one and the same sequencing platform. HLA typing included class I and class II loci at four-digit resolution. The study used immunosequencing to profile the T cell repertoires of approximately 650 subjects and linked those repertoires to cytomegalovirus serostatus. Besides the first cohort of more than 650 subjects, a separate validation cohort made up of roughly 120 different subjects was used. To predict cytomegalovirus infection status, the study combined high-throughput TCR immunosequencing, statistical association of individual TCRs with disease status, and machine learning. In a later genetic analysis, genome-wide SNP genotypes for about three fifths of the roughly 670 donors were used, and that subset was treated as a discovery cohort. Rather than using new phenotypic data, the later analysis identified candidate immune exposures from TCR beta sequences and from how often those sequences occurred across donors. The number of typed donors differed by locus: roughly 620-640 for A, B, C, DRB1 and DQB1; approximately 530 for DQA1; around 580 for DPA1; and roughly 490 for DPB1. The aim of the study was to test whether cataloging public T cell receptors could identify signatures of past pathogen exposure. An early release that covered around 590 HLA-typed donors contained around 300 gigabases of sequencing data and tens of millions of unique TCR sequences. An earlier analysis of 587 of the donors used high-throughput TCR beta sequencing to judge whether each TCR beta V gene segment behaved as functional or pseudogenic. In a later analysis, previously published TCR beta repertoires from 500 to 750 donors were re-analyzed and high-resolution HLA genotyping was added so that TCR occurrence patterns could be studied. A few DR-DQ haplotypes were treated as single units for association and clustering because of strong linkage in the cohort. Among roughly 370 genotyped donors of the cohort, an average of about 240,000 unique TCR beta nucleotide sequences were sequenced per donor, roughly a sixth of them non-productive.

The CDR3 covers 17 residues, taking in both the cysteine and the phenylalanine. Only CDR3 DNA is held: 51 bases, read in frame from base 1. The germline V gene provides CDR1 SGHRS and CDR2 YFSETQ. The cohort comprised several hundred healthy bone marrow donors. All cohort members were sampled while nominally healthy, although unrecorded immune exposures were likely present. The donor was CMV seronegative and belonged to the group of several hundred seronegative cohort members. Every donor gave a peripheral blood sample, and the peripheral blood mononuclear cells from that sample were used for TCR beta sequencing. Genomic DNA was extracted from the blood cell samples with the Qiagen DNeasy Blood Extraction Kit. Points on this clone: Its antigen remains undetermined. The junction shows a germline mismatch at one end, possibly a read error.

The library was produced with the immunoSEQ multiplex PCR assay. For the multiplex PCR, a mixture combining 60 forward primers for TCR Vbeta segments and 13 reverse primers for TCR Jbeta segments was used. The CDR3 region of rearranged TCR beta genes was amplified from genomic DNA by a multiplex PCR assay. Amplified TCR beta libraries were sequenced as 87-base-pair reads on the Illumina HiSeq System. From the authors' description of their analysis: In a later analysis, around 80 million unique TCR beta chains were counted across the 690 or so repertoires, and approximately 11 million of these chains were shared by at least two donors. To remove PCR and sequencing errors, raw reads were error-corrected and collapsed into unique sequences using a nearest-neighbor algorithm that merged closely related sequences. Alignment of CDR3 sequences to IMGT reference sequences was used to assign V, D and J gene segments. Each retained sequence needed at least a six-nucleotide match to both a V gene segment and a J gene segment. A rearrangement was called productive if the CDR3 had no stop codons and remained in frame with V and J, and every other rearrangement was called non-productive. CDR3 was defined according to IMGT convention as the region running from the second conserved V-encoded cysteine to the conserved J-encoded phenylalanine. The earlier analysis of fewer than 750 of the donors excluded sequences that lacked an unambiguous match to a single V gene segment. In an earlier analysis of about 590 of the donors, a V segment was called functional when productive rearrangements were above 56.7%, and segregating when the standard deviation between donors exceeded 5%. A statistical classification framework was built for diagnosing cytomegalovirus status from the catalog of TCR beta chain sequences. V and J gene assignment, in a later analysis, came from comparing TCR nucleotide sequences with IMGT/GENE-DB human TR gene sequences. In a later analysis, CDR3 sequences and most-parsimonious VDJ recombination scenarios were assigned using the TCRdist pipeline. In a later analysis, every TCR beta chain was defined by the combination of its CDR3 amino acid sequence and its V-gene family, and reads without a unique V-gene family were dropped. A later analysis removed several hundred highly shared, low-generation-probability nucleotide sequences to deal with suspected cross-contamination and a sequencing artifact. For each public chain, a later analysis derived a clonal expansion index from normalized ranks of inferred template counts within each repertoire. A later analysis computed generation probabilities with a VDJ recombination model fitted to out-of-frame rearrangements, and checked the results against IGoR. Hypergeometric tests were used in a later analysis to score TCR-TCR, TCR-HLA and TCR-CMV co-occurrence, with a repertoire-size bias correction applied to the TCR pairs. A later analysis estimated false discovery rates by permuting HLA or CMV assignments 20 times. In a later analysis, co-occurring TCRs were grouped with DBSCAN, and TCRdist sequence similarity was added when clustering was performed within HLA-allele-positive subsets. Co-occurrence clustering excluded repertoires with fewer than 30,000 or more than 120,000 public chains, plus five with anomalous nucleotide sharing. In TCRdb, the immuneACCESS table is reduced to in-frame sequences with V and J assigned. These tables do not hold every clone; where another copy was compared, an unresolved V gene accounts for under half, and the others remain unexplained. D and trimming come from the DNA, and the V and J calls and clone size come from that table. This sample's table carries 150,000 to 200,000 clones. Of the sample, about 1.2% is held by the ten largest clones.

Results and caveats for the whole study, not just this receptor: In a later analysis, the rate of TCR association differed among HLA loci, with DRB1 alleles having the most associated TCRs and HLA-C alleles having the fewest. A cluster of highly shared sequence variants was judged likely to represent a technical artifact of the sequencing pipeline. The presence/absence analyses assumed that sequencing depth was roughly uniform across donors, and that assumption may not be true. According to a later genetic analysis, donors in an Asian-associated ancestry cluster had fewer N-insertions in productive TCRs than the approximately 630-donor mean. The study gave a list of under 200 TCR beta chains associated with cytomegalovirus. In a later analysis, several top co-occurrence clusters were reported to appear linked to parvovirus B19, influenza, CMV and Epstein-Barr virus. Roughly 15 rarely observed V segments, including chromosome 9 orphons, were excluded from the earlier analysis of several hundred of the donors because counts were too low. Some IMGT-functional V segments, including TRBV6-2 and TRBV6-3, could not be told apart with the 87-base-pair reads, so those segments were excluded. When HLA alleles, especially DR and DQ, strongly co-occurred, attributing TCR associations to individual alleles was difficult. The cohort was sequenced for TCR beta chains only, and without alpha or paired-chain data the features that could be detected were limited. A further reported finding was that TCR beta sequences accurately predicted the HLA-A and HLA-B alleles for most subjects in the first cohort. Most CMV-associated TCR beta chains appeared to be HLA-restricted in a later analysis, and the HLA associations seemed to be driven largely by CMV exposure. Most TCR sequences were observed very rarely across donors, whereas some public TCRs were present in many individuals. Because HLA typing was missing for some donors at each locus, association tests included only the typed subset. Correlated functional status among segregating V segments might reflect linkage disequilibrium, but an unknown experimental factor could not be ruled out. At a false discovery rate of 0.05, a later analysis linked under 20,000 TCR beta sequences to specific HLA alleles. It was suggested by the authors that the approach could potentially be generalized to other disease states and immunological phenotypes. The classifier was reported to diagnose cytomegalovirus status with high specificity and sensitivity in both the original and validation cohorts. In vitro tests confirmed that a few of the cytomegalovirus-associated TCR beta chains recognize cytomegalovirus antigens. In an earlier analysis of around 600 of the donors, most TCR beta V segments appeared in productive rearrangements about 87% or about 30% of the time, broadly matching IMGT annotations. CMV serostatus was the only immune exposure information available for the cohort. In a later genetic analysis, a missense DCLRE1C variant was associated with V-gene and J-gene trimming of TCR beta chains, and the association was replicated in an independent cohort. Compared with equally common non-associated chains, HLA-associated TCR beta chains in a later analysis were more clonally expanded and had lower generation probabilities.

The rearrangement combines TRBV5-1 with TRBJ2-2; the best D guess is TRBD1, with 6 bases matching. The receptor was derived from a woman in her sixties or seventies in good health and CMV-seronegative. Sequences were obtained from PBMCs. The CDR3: CASSLGPQGRLNGELFF. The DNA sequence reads TGCGCCAGCAGTTTGGGACCCCAGGGGCGCCTGAACGGGGAGCTGTTTTTT.